This T cell receptor beta chain came from a study of blood T cells in healthy people across ages. Study findings and constraints: Without sorted subsets, naive and antigen-experienced compartments could not be conclusively compared. Investigators viewed diversity estimates from one million T cells as underestimates, the study reported. Naive CD4+ cell counts and diversity both ran higher in long-lived than in aged donors.

This clonotype was counted ten times or more. Its antigen is undetermined. Then a second PCR, running roughly 7 to 11 cycles, was carried out with a sample-barcoded 5' primer and a J-beta primer mix. From the 5' RACE reads, TCRdb called clonotypes with MiXCR, one entry per CDR3 protein. The sample lists more than 650,000 distinct CDR3 sequences; roughly 20% were seen once. This CDR3 spans 17 amino acids. Deletions cut 2 bases from V and 2 bases from J, with 16 bases between. Germline assignment: CDR1 MDHEN and CDR2 SYDVKM. The chain has TRBV28 and TRBJ2-1; D is uncertain. The TCR comes from a man between 65 and 79 years old in good health. The sample consisted of blood. The CDR3 DNA sequence: TGTGCCAGCAGTTTACGTTTTGCGGAGACCACCTACAATGAGCAGTTCTTC. It yields the protein CASSLRFAETTYNEQFF.